This T cell receptor (beta chain) was profiled in a study of cytomegalovirus exposure and HLA in healthy donors. At the level of the study: The early release's HLA-typed donors yielded approximately 82 million unique TCRs.

Regarding this clone: The target antigen is unknown.

V shed 6 bases, J shed 7 bases, and the junction held 12 bases outside the gene matches. The germline V gene encodes CDR1 MNHNY and CDR2 SVGAGI (reference sequence). CDR3 length equals 15 residues. The primer mix had 60 Vbeta and 13 Jbeta primers. Data came from immunoSEQ multiplex PCR; TCRdb stores just in-frame clones and leaves some out. Its clone listing holds approximately 54,000 clones. General study findings and limits: Owing to their indistinguishability, certain V segments, notably TRBV6-2 and TRBV6-3, were excluded. Later analysis placed DRB1 highest and HLA-C lowest in TCR association rates, which differed by HLA locus.

The TCR comes from a woman between 40 and 55 years old in good health and CMV-seronegative. Sequenced: PBMCs. The chain has TRBV6-6 and TRBJ2-7, with 10 bases identical to TRBD2. CDR3 DNA sequence: TGTGCCAGCAGCGTAGGACTAGCGGAGAAACGGGAGCAGTACTTC. The encoded protein is CASSVGLAEKREQYF.